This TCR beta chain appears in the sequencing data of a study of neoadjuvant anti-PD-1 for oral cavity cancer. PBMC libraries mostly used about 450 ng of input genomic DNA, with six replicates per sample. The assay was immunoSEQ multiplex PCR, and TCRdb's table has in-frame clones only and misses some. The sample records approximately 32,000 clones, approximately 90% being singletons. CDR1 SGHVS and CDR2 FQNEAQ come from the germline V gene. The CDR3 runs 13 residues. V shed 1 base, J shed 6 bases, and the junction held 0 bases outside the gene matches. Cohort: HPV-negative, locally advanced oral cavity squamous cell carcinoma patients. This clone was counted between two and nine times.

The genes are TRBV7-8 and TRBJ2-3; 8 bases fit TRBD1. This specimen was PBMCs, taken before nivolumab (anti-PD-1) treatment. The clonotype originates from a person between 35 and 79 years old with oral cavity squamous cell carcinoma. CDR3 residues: CASSLGTGDTQYF. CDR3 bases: TGTGCCAGCAGCTTAGGGACAGGGGATACGCAGTATTTT.